This T cell receptor beta chain was sequenced for a study of cytotoxic CD8 clonotypes in ibrutinib-treated CLL. The CDR3 covers 14 residues. The germline CDR1 and CDR2 sequences are WSHSY and SAAADI. The V end lost 6 bases, the J end lost 1 base, and 12 bases lay between the germline ends. Sequencing was performed with immunoSEQ multiplex PCR; in TCRdb, only in-frame clones are kept and a portion is missing. The data show 40,000 or so clones, 70% seen once. V and J are TRBV10-2 and TRBJ2-5, with D possibly matching TRBD2 (6 bases). The source was PBMCs, collected at disease progression, from a patient treated with ibrutinib. The receptor was derived from a human donor with chronic lymphocytic leukemia. The CDR3 here is CASRRPEGQETQYF. In nucleotides, the CDR3 is TGCGCCAGCAGGCGCCCGGAGGGCCAAGAGACCCAGTACTTC.